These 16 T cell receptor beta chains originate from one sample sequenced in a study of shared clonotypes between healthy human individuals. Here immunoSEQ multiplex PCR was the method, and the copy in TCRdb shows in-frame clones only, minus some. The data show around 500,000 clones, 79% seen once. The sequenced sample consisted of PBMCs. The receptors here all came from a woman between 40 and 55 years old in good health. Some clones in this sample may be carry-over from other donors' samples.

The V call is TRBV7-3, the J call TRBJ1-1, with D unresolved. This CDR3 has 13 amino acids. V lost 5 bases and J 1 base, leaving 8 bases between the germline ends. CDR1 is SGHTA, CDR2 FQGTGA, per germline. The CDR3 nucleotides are TGTGCCAGCAGCGAGCAAGCGAACACTGAAGCTTTCTTT. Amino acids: CASSEQANTEAFF.

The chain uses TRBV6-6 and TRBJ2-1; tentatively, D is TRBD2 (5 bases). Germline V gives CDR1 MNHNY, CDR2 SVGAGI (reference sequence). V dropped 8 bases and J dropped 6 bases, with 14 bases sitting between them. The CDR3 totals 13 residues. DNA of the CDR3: TGTGCCAGCTTGTCGCGCGGGCCCAATGAGCAGTTCTTC. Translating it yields CASLSRGPNEQFF.

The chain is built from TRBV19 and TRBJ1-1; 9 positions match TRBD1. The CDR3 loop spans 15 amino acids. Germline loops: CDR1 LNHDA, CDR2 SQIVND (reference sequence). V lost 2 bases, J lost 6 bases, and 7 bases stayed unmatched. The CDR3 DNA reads TGTGCCAGTAGTATAAGGGGACAGGGTGAAGCTGAAGCTTTCTTT. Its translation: CASSIRGQGEAEAFF.

DNA for the CDR3: TGTGCCAGCAGCTTAGGGGCCAGGGCTCAGCATTTT. Encoded protein: CASSLGARAQHF. V usage is TRBV7-9 and J usage is TRBJ1-5, with D maybe TRBD1 (5 bases). CDR1 SEHNR and CDR2 FQNEAQ come from the germline V gene (reference sequence). This CDR3 spans 12 amino acids. V was pared by 1 base and J by 13 bases, with 11 bases between.

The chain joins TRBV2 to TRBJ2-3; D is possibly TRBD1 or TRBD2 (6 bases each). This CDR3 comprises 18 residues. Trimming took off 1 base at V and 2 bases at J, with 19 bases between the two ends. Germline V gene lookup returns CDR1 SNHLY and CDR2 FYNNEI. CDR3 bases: TGTGCCAGCAGTGAAGTGAATTGGGGGGCCCTTTTCACAGATACGCAGTATTTT. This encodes CASSEVNWGALFTDTQYF. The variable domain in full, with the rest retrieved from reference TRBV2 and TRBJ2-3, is EPEVTQTPSHQVTQMGQEVILRCVPISNHLYFYWYRQILGQKVEFLVSFYNNEISEKSEIFDDQFSVERPDGSNFTLKIRSTKLEDSAMYFCASSEVNWGALFTDTQYFGPGTRLTVL.

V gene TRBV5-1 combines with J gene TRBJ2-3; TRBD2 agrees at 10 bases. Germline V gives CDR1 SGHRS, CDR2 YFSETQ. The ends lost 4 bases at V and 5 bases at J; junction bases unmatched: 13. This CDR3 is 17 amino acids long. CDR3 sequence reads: CASSMWSGRAQIDTQYF. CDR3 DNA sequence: TGCGCCAGCAGCATGTGGAGCGGGAGGGCCCAGATAGATACGCAGTATTTT.

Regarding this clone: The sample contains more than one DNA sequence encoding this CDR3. The CDR3 sequence is CASSTRSGVNEQFF. DNA of the CDR3: TGTGCCAGCAGCACCAGGTCGGGGGTCAATGAGCAGTTCTTC. The chain couples TRBV11-1 to TRBJ2-1, with a tentative D call TRBD2 (6 bases). V was clipped by 5 bases and J by 6 bases, with 14 bases between them. The CDR3 consists of 14 residues. The germline gives CDR1 SGHAT, CDR2 FQDESV (reference sequence).

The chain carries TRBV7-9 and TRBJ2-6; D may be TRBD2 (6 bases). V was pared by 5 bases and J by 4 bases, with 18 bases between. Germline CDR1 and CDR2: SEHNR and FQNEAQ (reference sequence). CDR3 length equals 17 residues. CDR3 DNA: TGTGCCAGCAGCCCATCCCTGGGGACTGGAGGGGCCAACGTCCTGACTTTC. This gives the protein CASSPSLGTGGANVLTF. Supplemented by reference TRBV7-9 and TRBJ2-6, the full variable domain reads DTGVSQNPRHKITKRGQNVTFRCDPISEHNRLYWYRQTLGQGPEFLTYFQNEAQLEKSRLLSDRFSAERPKGSFSTLEIQRTEQGDSAMYLCASSPSLGTGGANVLTFGAGSRLTVL.

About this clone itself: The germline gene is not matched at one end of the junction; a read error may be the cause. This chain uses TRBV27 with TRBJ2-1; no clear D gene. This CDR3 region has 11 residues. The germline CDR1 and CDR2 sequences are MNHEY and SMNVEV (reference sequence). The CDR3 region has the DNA TGTGCCAGTAGTTACGGGTATGAGCAGTTCTTC. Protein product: CASSYGYEQFF.

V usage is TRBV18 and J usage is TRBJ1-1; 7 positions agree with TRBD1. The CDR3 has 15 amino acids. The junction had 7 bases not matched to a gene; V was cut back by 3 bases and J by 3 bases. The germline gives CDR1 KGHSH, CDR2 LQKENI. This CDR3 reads CASSPPGQWDTEAFF. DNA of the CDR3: TGTGCCAGCTCACCGCCGGGACAGTGGGACACTGAAGCTTTCTTT.

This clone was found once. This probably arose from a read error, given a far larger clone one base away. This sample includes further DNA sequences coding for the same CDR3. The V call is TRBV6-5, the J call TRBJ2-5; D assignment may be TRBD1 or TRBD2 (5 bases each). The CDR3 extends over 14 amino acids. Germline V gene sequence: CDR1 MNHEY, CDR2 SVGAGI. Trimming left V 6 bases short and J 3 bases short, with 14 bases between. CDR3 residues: CASSPSEGKETQYF. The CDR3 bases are TGTGCCAGCAGCCCAAGCGAGGGGAAAGAGACCCAGTACTTC.

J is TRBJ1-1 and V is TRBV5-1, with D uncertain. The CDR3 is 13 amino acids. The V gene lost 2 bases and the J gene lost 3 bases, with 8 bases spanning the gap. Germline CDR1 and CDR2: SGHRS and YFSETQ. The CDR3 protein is CASSFRGYTEAFF. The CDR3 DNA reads TGCGCCAGCAGCTTTCGCGGATACACTGAAGCTTTCTTT. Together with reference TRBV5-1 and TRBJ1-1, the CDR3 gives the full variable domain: KAGVTQTPRYLIKTRGQQVTLSCSPISGHRSVSWYQQTPGQGLQFLFEYFSETQRNKGNFPGRFSGRQFSNSRSEMNVSTLELGDSALYLCASSFRGYTEAFFGQGTRLTVV.

The CDR3 region has the DNA TGCGCCAGCAGCGTTCGGACTAGCGGGAGCCAAGAGACCCAGTACTTC. Residues: CASSVRTSGSQETQYF. V is TRBV5-1 and J is TRBJ2-5; TRBD2 matches at 13 bases. The CDR3 sequence is 16 residues long. Germline loops: CDR1 SGHRS, CDR2 YFSETQ. V lost 4 bases and J lost 1; bases outside the gene matches: 4.

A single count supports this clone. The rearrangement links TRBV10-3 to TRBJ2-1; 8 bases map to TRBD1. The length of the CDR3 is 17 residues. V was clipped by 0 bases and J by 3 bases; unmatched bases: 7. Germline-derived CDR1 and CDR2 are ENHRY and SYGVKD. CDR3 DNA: TGTGCCATCAGTGAGTCCAGGGGGGACAGGCTCTACAATGAGCAGTTCTTC. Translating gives CAISESRGDRLYNEQFF.

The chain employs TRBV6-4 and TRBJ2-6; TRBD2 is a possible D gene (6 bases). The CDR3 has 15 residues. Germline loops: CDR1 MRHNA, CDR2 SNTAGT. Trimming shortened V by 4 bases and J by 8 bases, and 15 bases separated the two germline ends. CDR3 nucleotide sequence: TGTGCCAGCAGTGCGTTAGCGGATGGCTCCAACGTCCTGACTTTC. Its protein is CASSALADGSNVLTF.

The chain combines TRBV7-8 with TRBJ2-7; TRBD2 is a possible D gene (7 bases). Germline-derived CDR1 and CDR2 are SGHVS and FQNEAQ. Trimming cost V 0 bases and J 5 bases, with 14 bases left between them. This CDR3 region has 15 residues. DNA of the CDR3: TGTGCCAGCAGCTTAGCTGGCTCGGGGGGCAACGAGCAGTACTTC. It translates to CASSLAGSGGNEQYF.